This is a list of T cell receptor beta chains from one sample in a study of graft-versus-host responses after intestinal transplantation. The table came from immunoSEQ multiplex PCR; TCRdb's copy has only in-frame clones and leaves some out. The sample has under 150,000 clones, around nine tenths seen once; the top ten hold 0.16%. Their cognate antigens are unknown. The sequencing here drew on unstimulated CD4+ T cells sorted from spleen or lymph node cells, taken before intestinal transplant. These receptors all come from a human donor who received an intestinal transplant. CDR3s include the opening cysteine and the closing phenylalanine or tryptophan. A D gene is named only where the DNA matches it firmly. The listing skips clone size in some rows; elsewhere it reads once, few, many or a size class.

d_call,clone_size,v_call,j_call,cdr3_nt,cdr3_aa
TRBD1,-,TRBV7-2,TRBJ1-2,TGTGCCAGCAGCTTAGGGGACAGGATCTATGGCTACACCTTC,CASSLGDRIYGYTF
-,-,TRBV5-8,TRBJ2-1,TGTGCCAGCAGCTTATACGGGGGCCCGACGGTGGATGAGCAGTTCTTC,CASSLYGGPTVDEQFF
-,-,TRBV20-1,TRBJ1-2,TGCAGTGCTGTGCTTAGGGGTGGCTACACCTTC,CSAVLRGGYTF
-,-,TRBV6-1,TRBJ1-1,TGTGCCAGCAGAGAACGAGTCAGATGGGAGGACACTGAAGCTTTCTTT,CASRERVRWEDTEAFF
-,-,TRBV12-5,TRBJ2-2,TGTGCTAGTGGTTTGGTACAGTCAACCGGGGAGCTGTTTTTT,CASGLVQSTGELFF
TRBD1,-,TRBV4-1,TRBJ2-3,TGCGCCAGCAGCCGAGACCCGGGACAGGGGGCATCGGATACGCAGTATTTT,CASSRDPGQGASDTQYF
TRBD1,-,TRBV6-1,TRBJ1-2,TGTGCCAGCAGTGACGCCGGGACAGGGGTGTTCGGGGGCTATGGCTACACCTTC,CASSDAGTGVFGGYGYTF
-,once,TRBV7-5,TRBJ1-5,TGTGTCAGAAGCTTTCTAAATCAGCCCCAGCATTTT,CVRSFLNQPQHF
-,-,TRBV30,TRBJ2-7,TGTGCCTGGAGTCATTTGTACGAGCAGTACTTC,CAWSHLYEQYF
-,-,TRBV7-9,TRBJ1-4,TGTGCCAGCAGCTTATGGGGGGCTGAAAAACTGTTTTTT,CASSLWGAEKLFF
-,-,TRBV10-3,TRBJ1-1,TGTGCCATCAAAACAGGGTACACTGAAGCTTTCTTT,CAIKTGYTEAFF
-,-,TRBV11-3,TRBJ2-5,TGTGCCAGCAGGGACAACCAAGAGACCCAGTACTTC,CASRDNQETQYF
-,-,TRBV29-1,TRBJ2-3,TGCAGCGTTGCTGCGGGCGCTAGCACAGATACGCAGTATTTT,CSVAAGASTDTQYF
-,once,TRBV11-3,TRBJ2-5,TGTGCCAGCAGCTTGGGCATGATGGGCAGGTATAGAGAGACCCAGTACTTC,CASSLGMMGRYRETQYF
-,-,TRBV9,TRBJ2-3,TGTGCCAGCAGCGCGATACCCACAGATACGCAGTATTTT,CASSAIPTDTQYF
-,-,TRBV18,TRBJ2-1,TGTGCCAGCTCACCACGGGGGGGCGCCTACAATGAGCAGTTCTTC,CASSPRGGAYNEQFF
TRBD1,-,TRBV18,TRBJ1-6,TGTGCCAGCTCATCGGGGACAGATAATTCACCCCTCCACTTT,CASSSGTDNSPLHF
-,-,TRBV5-4,TRBJ2-5,TGTGCCAGCAGCTTCCGGGCGGAGACCCAGTACTTC,CASSFRAETQYF
-,once,TRBV5-4,TRBJ1-6,TGTGCCAGCAGCTTAACTTCCAGGGTAGGGTATAATTCACCCCTCCACTTT,CASSLTSRVGYNSPLHF
TRBD2,-,TRBV7-9,TRBJ2-2,TGTGCCAGCAGCTTAGGCGGGGGCACCGGGGAGCTGTTTTTT,CASSLGGGTGELFF
-,-,TRBV5-1,TRBJ2-7,TGCGCCAGCAGCTTGGAACCGCTCTACGAGCAGTACTTC,CASSLEPLYEQYF
TRBD1,-,TRBV9,TRBJ1-5,TGTGCCAGCAGCGTGGGGACAGCCAATCAGCCCCAGCATTTT,CASSVGTANQPQHF
-,-,TRBV29-1,TRBJ2-3,TGCAGCGTTGCGGAGCTAACAGATACGCAGTATTTT,CSVAELTDTQYF